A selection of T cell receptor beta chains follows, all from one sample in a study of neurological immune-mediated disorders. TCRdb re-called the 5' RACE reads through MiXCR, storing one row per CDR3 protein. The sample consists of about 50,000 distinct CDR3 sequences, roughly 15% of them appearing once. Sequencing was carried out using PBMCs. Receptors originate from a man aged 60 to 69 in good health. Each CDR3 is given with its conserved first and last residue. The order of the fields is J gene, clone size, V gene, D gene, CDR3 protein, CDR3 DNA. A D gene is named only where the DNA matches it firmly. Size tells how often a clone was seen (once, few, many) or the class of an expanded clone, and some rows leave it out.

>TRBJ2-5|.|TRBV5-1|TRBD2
CASSLLAGGQETQYF
TGCGCCAGCAGCTTACTAGCGGGGGGGCAAGAGACCCAGTACTTC
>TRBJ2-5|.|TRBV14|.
CASSAGRSQYF
TGTGCCAGCAGCGCGGGGAGATCCCAGTACTTC
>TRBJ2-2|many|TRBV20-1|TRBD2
CSASTLGGRDTGELFF
TGCAGTGCTAGTACGCTGGGTGGGAGGGACACCGGGGAGCTGTTTTTT
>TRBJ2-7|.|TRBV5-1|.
CASSVCEQYF
TGCGCCAGCAGCGTCTGCGAGCAGTACTTC
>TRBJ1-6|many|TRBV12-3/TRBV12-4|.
CASTGTGSSPLHF
TGTGCCAGCACTGGGACTGGGAGTTCACCCCTCCACTTT
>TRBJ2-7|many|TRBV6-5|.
CASRTTRQLGGEQYF
TGTGCCAGCAGAACAACCAGACAATTAGGGGGCGAGCAGTACTTC
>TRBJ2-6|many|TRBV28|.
CASSLAGSGANVLTF
TGTGCCAGCAGTTTAGCGGGTTCTGGGGCCAACGTCCTGACTTTC
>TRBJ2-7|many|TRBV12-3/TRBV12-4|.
CASSFLNEQYF
TGTGCCAGCAGTTTTTTGAACGAGCAGTACTTC
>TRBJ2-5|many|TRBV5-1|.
CASSLPGEETQYF
TGCGCCAGCAGCTTGCCCGGAGAAGAGACCCAGTACTTC
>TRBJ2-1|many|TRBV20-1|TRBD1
CSAAPRQGARNEQFF
TGCAGTGCGGCGCCCCGACAGGGGGCCAGGAATGAGCAGTTCTTC
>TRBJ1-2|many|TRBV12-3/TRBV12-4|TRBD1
CASRLDRGPWGYTF
TGTGCCAGCAGACTGGACAGGGGGCCGTGGGGCTACACCTTC
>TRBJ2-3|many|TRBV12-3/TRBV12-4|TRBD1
CASSPSTGGYDTQYF
TGTGCCAGCAGTCCCTCCACAGGGGGTTATGATACGCAGTATTTT
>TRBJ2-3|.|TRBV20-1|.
CSAPEYVRKSVDTQYF
TGCAGTGCTCCCGAATACGTCCGCAAGAGTGTAGATACGCAGTATTTT
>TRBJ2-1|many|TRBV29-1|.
CSVGQEYNEQFF
TGCAGCGTTGGACAGGAATACAATGAGCAGTTCTTC
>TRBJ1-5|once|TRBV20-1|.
CSARYTGPSDKPQHF
TGCAGTGCTAGATATACAGGACCCTCAGATAAGCCCCAGCATTTT
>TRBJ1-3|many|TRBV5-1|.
CASSLGESGNTIYF
TGCGCCAGCAGTCTGGGGGAATCTGGAAACACCATATATTTT
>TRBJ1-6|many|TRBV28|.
CASSLRNSPLHF
TGTGCCAGCAGTTTGCGGAATTCACCCCTCCACTTT
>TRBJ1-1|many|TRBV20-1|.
CSARMGNTEAFF
TGCAGTGCTAGAATGGGGAACACTGAAGCTTTCTTT
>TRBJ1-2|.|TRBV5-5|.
CASSLEPLQCDYGYTF
TGTGCCAGCAGCTTGGAACCCTTGCAGTGTGACTATGGCTACACCTTC
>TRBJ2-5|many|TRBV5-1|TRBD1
CASSLAQAGGAETQYF
TGCGCCAGCAGCTTGGCCCAGGCAGGGGGCGCAGAGACCCAGTACTTC
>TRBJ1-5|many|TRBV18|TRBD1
CASSTGTDSNQPQHF
TGTGCCAGCTCAACCGGGACAGATAGCAATCAGCCCCAGCATTTT
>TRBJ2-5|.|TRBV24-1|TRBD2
CVTTSSGRTQETQYF
TGTGTCACCACTTCTAGCGGGCGAACTCAAGAGACCCAGTACTTC
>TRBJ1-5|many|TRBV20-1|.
CSARKRGGGDGNQPQHF
TGCAGTGCCCGGAAGAGGGGAGGAGGGGATGGCAATCAGCCCCAGCATTTT
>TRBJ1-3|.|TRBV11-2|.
CASSLDLRAAGNTIYF
TGTGCCAGCAGCTTAGACCTCAGGGCGGCTGGGAACACCATATATTTT
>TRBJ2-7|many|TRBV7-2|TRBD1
CASSPGQGLSYEQYF
TGTGCCAGCAGCCCCGGACAGGGCCTCTCCTACGAGCAGTACTTC
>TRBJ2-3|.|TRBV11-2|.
CASSRRGREVPDTQYF
TGTGCCAGCAGCCGAAGGGGGAGGGAGGTTCCAGATACGCAGTATTTT
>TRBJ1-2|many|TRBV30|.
CAWSAGLNYGYTF
TGTGCCTGGAGTGCGGGTCTTAACTATGGCTACACCTTC
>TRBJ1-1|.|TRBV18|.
CASSLDPNTEAFF
TGTGCCAGCTCACTTGACCCGAACACTGAAGCTTTCTTT
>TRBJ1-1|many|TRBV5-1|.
CASLRDPMNTEAFF
TGCGCCAGCCTACGAGACCCGATGAACACTGAAGCTTTCTTT
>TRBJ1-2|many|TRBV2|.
CASNGAGYGYTF
TGTGCCAGCAATGGGGCTGGCTATGGCTACACCTTC
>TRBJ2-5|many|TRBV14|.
CASSPRQMIQETQYF
TGTGCCAGCAGCCCGCGACAGATGATACAAGAGACCCAGTACTTC
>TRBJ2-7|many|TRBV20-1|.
CSASWVRTGPSSYEQYF
TGCAGTGCTAGTTGGGTTCGAACAGGGCCAAGCTCCTACGAGCAGTACTTC
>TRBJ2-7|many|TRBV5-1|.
CASSLEPDAYEQYF
TGCGCCAGCAGCTTGGAGCCGGATGCCTACGAGCAGTACTTC
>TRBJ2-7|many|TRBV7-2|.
CASSSAGALRPNF
TGTGCCAGCAGCTCCGCCGGGGCGTTGCGGCCCAACTTC
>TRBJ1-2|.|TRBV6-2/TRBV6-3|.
CASSSGGLGGYTF
TGTGCCAGCAGTTCGGGCGGCCTTGGGGGCTACACCTTC
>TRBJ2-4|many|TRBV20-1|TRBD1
CSARPPGQVIQYF
TGCAGTGCTAGACCCCCCGGACAGGTCATTCAGTACTTC
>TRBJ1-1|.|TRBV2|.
CASNDGYLNTEAFF
TGTGCCAGCAATGATGGATATCTGAACACTGAAGCTTTCTTT
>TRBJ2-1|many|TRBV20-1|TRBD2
CSAAPPGLRLNEQFF
TGCAGTGCCGCCCCCCCGGGACTAAGGCTCAATGAGCAGTTCTTC
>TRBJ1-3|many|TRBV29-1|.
CSVWTTGNTIYF
TGCAGCGTGTGGACAACTGGAAACACCATATATTTT
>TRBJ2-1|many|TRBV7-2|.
CASSPLLVGEQFF
TGTGCCAGCAGCCCCCTTCTTGTGGGTGAGCAGTTCTTC
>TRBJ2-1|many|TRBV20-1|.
CSASLKEQFF
TGCAGTGCTAGTCTCAAGGAGCAGTTCTTC
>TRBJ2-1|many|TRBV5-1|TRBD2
CASSPRPSGSGFNEQFF
TGCGCCAGCAGCCCACGCCCTAGCGGGAGTGGGTTTAATGAGCAGTTCTTC
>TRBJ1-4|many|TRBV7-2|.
CASSLEVRPPGEKLFF
TGTGCCAGCAGCTTAGAAGTCAGACCTCCAGGTGAAAAACTGTTTTTT
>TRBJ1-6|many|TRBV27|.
CASSSDWYNSPLHF
TGTGCCAGCAGTTCAGACTGGTATAATTCACCCCTCCACTTT
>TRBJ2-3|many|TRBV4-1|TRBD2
CASSQSTAGVTEDTQYF
TGCGCCAGCAGCCAAAGCACAGCGGGAGTGACGGAAGATACGCAGTATTTT
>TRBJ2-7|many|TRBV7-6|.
CASSFQGSNSYEQYF
TGTGCCAGCAGCTTCCAAGGCTCCAACTCCTACGAGCAGTACTTC
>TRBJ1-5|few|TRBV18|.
CASSQNSGDPRYF
TGTGCCAGCTCACAAAACTCCGGCGACCCCCGGTATTTT
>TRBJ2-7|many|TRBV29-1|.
CSVRRTVDSYEQYF
TGCAGCGTCCGCCGGACAGTAGACTCCTACGAGCAGTACTTC
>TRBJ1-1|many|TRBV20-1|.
CSARVHAGMTEAFF
TGCAGTGCTAGGGTGCATGCAGGGATGACTGAAGCTTTCTTT
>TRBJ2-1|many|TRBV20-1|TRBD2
CSASPSGGHNEQFF
TGCAGTGCTTCTCCTAGCGGGGGCCACAATGAGCAGTTCTTC
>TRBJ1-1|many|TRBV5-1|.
CASSGGGAVGTEAFF
TGCGCCAGCAGCGGCGGGGGGGCGGTTGGCACTGAAGCTTTCTTT
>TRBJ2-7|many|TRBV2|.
CASTRSDEQYF
TGTGCCAGCACTCGGTCTGACGAGCAGTACTTC
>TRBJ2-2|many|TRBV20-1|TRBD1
CSAPWAGGYTGELFF
TGCAGTGCCCCATGGGCAGGGGGCTACACCGGGGAGCTGTTTTTT
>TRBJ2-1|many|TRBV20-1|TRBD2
CSASPKPAIAGVRNEQFF
TGCAGTGCTAGCCCTAAGCCCGCTATAGCGGGAGTACGCAATGAGCAGTTCTTC